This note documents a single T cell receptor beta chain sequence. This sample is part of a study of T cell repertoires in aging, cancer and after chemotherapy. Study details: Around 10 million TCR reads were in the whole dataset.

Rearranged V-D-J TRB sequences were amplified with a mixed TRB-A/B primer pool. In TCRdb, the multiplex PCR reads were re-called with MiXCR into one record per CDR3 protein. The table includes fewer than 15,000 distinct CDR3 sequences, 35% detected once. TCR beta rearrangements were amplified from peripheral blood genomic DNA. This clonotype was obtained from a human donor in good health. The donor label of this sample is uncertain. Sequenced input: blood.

CDR3 nucleotide sequence: TGTGCCAGCAGTTTATTGGGGGGGAGAGCAGATACGCAGTATTTT. It specifies CASSLLGGRADTQYF. V usage is TRBV27 and J usage is TRBJ2-3; 7 bases line up with TRBD2. This CDR3 comprises 15 residues. V lost 1 base to trimming and J lost 4 bases; unmatched junction nucleotides: 5. CDR1 MNHEY and CDR2 SMNVEV come from the germline V gene (reference sequence).